This T cell receptor (beta chain) emerged from a study of blood T cell repertoires in COVID-19. Study-wide background: Samples representing acute and convalescent COVID-19 were sourced from the United States, Italy and Spain. PBMCs, B-cell-depleted T cells, or T cells provided the cDNA or gDNA that made up the material.

Libraries were prepared by immunoSEQ multiplex PCR; TCRdb keeps only in-frame clonotypes and omits some of them. This sample has around 100,000 clones; approximately 88% occur once, and the top ten carry 5% to 6.5%. The source is a human donor in a cohort sampled during active COVID-19. The material sequenced was peripheral blood.

CDR3 nucleotide sequence: TGTGCCAGCAGCCGAAACAGGGGAAACACCATATATTTT. As protein: CASSRNRGNTIYF. J is TRBJ1-3 and V is TRBV11-2; D is possibly TRBD1 (5 bases). Germline V CDR1 and CDR2: SGHAT, FQNNGV. The CDR3 sequence is 13 residues long. Trimming cost V 5 bases and J 4 bases, with 9 bases left between them.